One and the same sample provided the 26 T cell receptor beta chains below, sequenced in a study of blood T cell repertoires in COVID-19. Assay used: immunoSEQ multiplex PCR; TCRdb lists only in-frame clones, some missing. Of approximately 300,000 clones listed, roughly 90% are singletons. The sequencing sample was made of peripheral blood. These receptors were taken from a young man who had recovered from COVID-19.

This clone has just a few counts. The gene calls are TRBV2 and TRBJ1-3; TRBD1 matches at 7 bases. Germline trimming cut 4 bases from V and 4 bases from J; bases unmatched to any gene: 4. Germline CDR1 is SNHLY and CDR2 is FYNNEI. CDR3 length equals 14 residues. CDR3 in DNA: TGTGCCAGCAGTGTTGAGGGGGCAGGAAACACCATATATTTT. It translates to CASSVEGAGNTIYF.

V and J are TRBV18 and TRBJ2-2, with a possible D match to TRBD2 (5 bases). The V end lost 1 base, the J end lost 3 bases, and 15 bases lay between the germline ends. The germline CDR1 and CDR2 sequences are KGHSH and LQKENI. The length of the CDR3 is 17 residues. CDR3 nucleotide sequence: TGTGCCAGCTCACCACTTCGGGGTGAGGACGACACCGGGGAGCTGTTTTTT. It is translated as CASSPLRGEDDTGELFF.

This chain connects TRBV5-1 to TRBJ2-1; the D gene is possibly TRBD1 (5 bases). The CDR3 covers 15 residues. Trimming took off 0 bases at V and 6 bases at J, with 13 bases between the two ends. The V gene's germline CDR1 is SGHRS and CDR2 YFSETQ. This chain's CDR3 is CASSLEGSQGNEQFF. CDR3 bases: TGCGCCAGCAGCTTGGAGGGCTCCCAGGGCAATGAGCAGTTCTTC.

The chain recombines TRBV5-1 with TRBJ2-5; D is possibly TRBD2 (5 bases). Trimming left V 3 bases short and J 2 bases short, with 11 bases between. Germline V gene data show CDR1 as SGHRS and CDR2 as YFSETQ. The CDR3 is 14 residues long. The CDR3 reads CASSSGLEQETQYF. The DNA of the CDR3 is TGCGCCAGCAGCTCCGGACTGGAACAAGAGACCCAGTACTTC.

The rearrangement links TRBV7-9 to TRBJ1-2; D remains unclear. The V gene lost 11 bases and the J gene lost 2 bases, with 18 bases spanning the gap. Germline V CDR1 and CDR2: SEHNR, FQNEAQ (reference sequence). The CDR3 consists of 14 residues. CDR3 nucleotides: TGTGCCCACGGGAAAGGCGATTCCAACTATGGCTACACCTTC. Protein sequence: CAHGKGDSNYGYTF.

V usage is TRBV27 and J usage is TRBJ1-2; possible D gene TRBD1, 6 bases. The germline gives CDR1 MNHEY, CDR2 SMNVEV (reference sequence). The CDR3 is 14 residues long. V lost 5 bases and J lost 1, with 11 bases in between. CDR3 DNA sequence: TGTGCCAGCAGTAAACAGGGCCTTAACTATGGCTACACCTTC. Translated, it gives CASSKQGLNYGYTF.

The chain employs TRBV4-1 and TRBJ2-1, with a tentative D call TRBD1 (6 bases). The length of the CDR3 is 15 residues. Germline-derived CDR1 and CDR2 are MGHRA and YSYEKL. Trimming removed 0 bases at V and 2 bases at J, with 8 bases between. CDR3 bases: TGCGCCAGCAGCCAAGATGGGACACCCTACAATGAGCAGTTCTTC. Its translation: CASSQDGTPYNEQFF.

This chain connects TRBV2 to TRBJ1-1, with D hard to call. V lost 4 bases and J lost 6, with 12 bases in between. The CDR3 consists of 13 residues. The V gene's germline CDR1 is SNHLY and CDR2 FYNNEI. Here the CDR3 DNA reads TGTGCCAGCAGTGGCTTCGGTGGGCCTGAAGCTTTCTTT. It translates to CASSGFGGPEAFF. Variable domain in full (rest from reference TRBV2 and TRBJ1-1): EPEVTQTPSHQVTQMGQEVILRCVPISNHLYFYWYRQILGQKVEFLVSFYNNEISEKSEIFDDQFSVERPDGSNFTLKIRSTKLEDSAMYFCASSGFGGPEAFFGQGTRLTVV.

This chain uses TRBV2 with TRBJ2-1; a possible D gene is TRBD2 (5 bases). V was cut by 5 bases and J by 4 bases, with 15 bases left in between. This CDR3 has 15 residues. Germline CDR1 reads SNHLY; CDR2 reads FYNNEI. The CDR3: CASSNEGYLYNEQFF. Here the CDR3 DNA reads TGTGCCAGCAGTAATGAGGGCTACCTTTACAATGAGCAGTTCTTC.

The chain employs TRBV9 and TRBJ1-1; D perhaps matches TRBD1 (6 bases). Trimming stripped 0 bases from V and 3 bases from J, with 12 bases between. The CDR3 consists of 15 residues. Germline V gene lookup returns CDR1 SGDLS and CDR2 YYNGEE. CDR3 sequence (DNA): TGTGCCAGCAGCGTAGGGTGGGGGCAAGACACTGAAGCTTTCTTT. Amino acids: CASSVGWGQDTEAFF.

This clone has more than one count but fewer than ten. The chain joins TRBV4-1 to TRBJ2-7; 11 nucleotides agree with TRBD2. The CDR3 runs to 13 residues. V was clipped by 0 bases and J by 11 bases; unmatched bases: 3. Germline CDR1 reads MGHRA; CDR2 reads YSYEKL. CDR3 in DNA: TGCGCCAGCAGCCAAGATTCACTAGCGGGAGAGTACTTC. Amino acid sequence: CASSQDSLAGEYF.

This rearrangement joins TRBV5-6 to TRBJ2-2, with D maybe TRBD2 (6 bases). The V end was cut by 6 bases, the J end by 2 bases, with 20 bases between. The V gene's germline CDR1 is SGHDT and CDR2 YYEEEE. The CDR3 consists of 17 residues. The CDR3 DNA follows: TGTGCCAGCATCCTCCTATCCGCGGGGAGCAACACCGGGGAGCTGTTTTTT. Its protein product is CASILLSAGSNTGELFF. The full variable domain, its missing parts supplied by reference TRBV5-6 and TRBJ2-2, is DAGVTQSPTHLIKTRGQQVTLRCSPKSGHDTVSWYQQALGQGPQFIFQYYEEEERQRGNFPDRFSGHQFPNYSSELNVNALLLGDSALYLCASILLSAGSNTGELFFGEGSRLTVL.

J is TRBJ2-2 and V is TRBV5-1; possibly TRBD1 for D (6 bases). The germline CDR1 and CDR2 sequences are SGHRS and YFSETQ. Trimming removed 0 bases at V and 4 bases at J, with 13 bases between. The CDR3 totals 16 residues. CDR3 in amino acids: CASSLAAGATTGELFF. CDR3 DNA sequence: TGCGCCAGCAGCTTGGCGGCAGGGGCTACCACCGGGGAGCTGTTTTTT.

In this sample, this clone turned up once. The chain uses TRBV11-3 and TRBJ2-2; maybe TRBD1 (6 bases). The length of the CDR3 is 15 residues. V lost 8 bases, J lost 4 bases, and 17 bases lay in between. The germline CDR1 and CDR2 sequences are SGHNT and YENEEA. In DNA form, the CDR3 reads TGTGCCAGCGAGGACAAGGACAGACGCACCGGGGAGCTGTTTTTT. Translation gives CASEDKDRRTGELFF.

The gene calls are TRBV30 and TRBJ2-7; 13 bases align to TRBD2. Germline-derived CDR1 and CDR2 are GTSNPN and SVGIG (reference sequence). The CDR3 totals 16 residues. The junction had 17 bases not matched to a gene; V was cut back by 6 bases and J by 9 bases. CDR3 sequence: CACYTGTSGKVKGQYF. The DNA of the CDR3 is TGTGCCTGCTACACCGGGACTAGCGGGAAAGTGAAAGGGCAGTACTTC.

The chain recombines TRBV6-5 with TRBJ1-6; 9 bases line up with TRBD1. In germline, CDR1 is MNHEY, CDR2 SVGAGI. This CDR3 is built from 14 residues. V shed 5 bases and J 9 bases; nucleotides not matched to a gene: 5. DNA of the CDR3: TGTGCCAGCAGTCTCGGACAGGGGATTTCACCCCTCCACTTT. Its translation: CASSLGQGISPLHF.

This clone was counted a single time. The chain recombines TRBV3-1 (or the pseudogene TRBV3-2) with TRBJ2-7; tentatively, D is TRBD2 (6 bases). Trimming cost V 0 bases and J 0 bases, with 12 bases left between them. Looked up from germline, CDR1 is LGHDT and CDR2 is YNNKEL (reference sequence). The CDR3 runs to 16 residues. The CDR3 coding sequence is TGTGCCAGCAGCCAAGATGCCGGGGGATACTCCTACGAGCAGTACTTC. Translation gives CASSQDAGGYSYEQYF.

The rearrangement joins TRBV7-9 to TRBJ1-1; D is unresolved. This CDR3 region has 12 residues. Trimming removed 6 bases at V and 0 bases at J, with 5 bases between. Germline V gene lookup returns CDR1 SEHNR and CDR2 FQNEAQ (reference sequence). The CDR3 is CASRQMNTEAFF. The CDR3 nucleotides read TGTGCCAGCAGACAAATGAACACTGAAGCTTTCTTT.

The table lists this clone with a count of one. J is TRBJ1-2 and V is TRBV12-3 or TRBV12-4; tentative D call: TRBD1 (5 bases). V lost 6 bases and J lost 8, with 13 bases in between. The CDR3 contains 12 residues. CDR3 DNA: TGTGCCAGCAGAATAGGGGCATTGGGCTACACCTTC. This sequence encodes CASRIGALGYTF.

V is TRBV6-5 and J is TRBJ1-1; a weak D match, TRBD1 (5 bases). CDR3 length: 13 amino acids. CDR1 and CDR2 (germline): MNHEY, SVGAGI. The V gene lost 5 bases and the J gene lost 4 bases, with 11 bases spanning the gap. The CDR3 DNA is TGTGCCAGCAGTCGGTCCGGGGGCACTGAAGCTTTCTTT. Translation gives CASSRSGGTEAFF.

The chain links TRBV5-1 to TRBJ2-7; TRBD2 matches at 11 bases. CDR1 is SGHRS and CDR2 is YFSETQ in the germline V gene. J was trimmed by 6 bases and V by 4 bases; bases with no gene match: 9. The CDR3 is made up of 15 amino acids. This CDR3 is CASSPSLAGASEQYF. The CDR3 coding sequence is TGCGCCAGCAGCCCATCACTAGCGGGAGCTTCCGAGCAGTACTTC.

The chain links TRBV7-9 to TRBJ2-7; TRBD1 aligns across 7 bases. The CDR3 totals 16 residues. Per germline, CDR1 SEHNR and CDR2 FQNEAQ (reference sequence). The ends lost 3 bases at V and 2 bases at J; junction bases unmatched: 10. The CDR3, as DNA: TGTGCCAGCAGCTTGGTCGGACAGGCCAATCCCTACGAGCAGTACTTC. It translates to CASSLVGQANPYEQYF. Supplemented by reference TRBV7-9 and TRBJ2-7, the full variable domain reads DTGVSQNPRHKITKRGQNVTFRCDPISEHNRLYWYRQTLGQGPEFLTYFQNEAQLEKSRLLSDRFSAERPKGSFSTLEIQRTEQGDSAMYLCASSLVGQANPYEQYFGPGTRLTVT.

The CDR3 coding sequence is TGCGCCAGCAGCCAAGACGGGACTCTGGTTCTCGGTGGAAACACCATATATTTT. This sequence encodes CASSQDGTLVLGGNTIYF. The chain uses TRBV4-1 and TRBJ1-3, with D possibly matching TRBD1 (5 bases). The length of the CDR3 is 18 residues. Trimming stripped 0 bases from V and 3 bases from J, with 18 bases between. The germline gives CDR1 MGHRA, CDR2 YSYEKL.

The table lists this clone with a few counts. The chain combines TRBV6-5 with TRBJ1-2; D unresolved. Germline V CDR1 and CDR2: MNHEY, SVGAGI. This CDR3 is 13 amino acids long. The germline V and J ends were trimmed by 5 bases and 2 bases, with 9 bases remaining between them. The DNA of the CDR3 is TGTGCCAGCAGTCCACTCCGAAACTATGGCTACACCTTC. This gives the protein CASSPLRNYGYTF.

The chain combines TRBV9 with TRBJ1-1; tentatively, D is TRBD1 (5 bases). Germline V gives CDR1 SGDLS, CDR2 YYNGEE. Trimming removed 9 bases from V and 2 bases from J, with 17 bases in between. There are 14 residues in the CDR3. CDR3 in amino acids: CANSLTAINTEAFF. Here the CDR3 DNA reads TGTGCCAACAGTTTGACAGCGATTAACACTGAAGCTTTCTTT.

Here the CDR3 reads CASTPSRTSGNNEQFF. CDR3 bases: TGTGCCAGCACCCCGTCCCGGACTAGCGGTAACAATGAGCAGTTCTTC. The chain carries TRBV2 and TRBJ2-1; 10 bases are shared with TRBD2. This CDR3 spans 16 amino acids. Germline trimming cut 7 bases from V and 5 bases from J; bases unmatched to any gene: 11. CDR1 and CDR2 (germline): SNHLY, FYNNEI.